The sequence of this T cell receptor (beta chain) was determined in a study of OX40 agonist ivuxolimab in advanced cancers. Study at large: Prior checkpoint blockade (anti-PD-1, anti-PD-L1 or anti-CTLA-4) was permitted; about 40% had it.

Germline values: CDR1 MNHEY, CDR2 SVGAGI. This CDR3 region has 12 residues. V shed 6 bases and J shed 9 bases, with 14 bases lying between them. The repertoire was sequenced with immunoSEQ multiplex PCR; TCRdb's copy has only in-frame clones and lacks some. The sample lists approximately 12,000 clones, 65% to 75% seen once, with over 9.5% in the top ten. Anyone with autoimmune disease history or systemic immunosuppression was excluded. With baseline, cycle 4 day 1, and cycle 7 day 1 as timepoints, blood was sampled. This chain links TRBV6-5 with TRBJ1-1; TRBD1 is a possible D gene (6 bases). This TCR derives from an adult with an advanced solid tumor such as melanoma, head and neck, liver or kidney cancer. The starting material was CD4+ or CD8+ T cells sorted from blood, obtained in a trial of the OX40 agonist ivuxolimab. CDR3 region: CASSSPGQKAFF. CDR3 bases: TGTGCCAGCAGCTCACCTGGACAGAAAGCTTTCTTT.